One and the same sample provided the 24 T cell receptor beta chains below, sequenced in a study of human T cells and chemical hapten exposure. TCRdb analysed the RACE reads with MiXCR anew, one entry per CDR3 protein. The data contain tens of thousands of distinct CDR3 sequences, 11% of them singletons. Time point in this sample: patch test 2, 6 weeks after DPC sensitization. Treatment here: therapeutic diphenylcyclopropenone sensitization with weekly scalp DPC. The source material was whole blood, sampled in connection with sensitization to the hapten diphenylcyclopropenone (DPC). The receptors here all came from a man aged 18 to 30 with alopecia areata. Some clones in this sample may be carry-over from other donors' samples.

This clonotype was counted between two and nine times. The gene calls are TRBV6-1 and TRBJ1-6; TRBD1 agrees at 10 bases. Germline V gives CDR1 MNHNS, CDR2 SASEGT. The J segment lost 9 bases and the V segment lost 3 bases, leaving 8 bases of the junction unmatched. The CDR3 has 16 amino acids. CDR3 in amino acids: CASSEDDGQGVSPLHF. CDR3 DNA sequence: TGTGCCAGCAGTGAGGATGACGGACAGGGGGTTTCACCCCTCCACTTT.

CDR3 sequence: CASSHPTGGYGYTF. CDR3 bases: TGTGCCAGCAGCCACCCGACAGGGGGCTATGGCTACACCTTC. This chain links TRBV5-4 with TRBJ1-2, with TRBD1 identical over 9 bases. This CDR3 has 14 residues. Per germline, CDR1 SGHNT and CDR2 YYREEE (reference sequence). V gave up 4 bases and J gave up 4 bases; unmatched junction bases: 5.

The chain carries TRBV27 and TRBJ1-5, with 9 bases lining up with TRBD1. Looked up from germline, CDR1 is MNHEY and CDR2 is SMNVEV (reference sequence). V lost 5 bases and J lost 4; bases outside the gene matches: 6. The CDR3 sequence is 15 residues long. The CDR3 coding sequence is TGTGCCAGCAGTACAGAGGGACAGGGAAATCAGCCCCAGCATTTT. Translating it yields CASSTEGQGNQPQHF.

The chain combines TRBV9 with TRBJ2-2; no clear D. Trimming took 1 base from V and 1 from J, leaving 2 bases between them. The V gene's germline CDR1 is SGDLS and CDR2 YYNGEE. There are 13 residues in the CDR3. CDR3: CASSVQNTGELFF. CDR3 in DNA: TGTGCCAGCAGCGTACAGAACACCGGGGAGCTGTTTTTT.

The sample holds a few counts of this clonotype. The chain employs TRBV5-4 and TRBJ1-1, with TRBD1 matching 12 bases. CDR1 SGHNT and CDR2 YYREEE come from the germline V gene (reference sequence). The ends lost 4 bases at V and 5 bases at J; junction bases unmatched: 15. The CDR3 spans 18 residues. The CDR3 bases are TGTGCCAGCAGCAGGGGAACCGGGACAGGGGGCCTTGGTACTGAAGCTTTCTTT. Translation: CASSRGTGTGGLGTEAFF.

The rearrangement links TRBV12-3 or TRBV12-4 to TRBJ2-2, with D possibly TRBD2 on 5 matching bases. The V end was cut by 8 bases, the J end by 2 bases, with 12 bases between. There are 14 residues in the CDR3. The CDR3 region has the DNA TGTGCCAGCCGACTACAAGATAACACCGGGGAGCTGTTTTTT. This encodes CASRLQDNTGELFF.

The rearrangement links TRBV3-1 to TRBJ1-1; TRBD1 matches 7 bases. CDR3 length equals 17 residues. V lost 4 bases and J lost 0; bases outside the gene matches: 11. Germline V gene data show CDR1 as LGHDT and CDR2 as YNNKEL (reference sequence). Here the CDR3 reads CASSPGRGLFLNTEAFF. The CDR3 bases are TGTGCCAGCAGCCCCGGGAGGGGGCTTTTTTTGAACACTGAAGCTTTCTTT.

This clonotype was counted a few times. The CDR3 loop is CASSSGQIGGETQYF. DNA for the CDR3: TGTGCCAGCAGCTCCGGACAGATTGGCGGCGAGACCCAGTACTTC. The V and J genes are TRBV7-9 and TRBJ2-5; D might be TRBD1 (6 bases). CDR3 size: 15 residues. Per the germline V gene, CDR1 is SEHNR and CDR2 is FQNEAQ (reference sequence). The V end was cut by 4 bases, the J end by 5 bases, with 17 bases between.

The chain links TRBV20-1 to TRBJ1-5, with 10 bases that match TRBD1. The CDR3 has 14 amino acids. The germline CDR1 and CDR2 sequences are DFQATT and SNEGSKA (reference sequence). J was trimmed by 6 bases and V by 6 bases; bases with no gene match: 8. DNA for the CDR3: TGCAGTGCCCCGGGACAGGGGTTGACTCAGCCCCAGCATTTT. Translation gives CSAPGQGLTQPQHF.

The chain employs TRBV29-1 and TRBJ1-1, with D unclear. This CDR3 is 10 amino acids long. Trimming stripped 3 bases from V and 8 bases from J, with 7 bases between. Germline assignment: CDR1 SQVTM and CDR2 ANQGSEA. DNA for the CDR3: TGCAGCGTTGATTCCGGGGAAGCTTTCTTT. Encoded protein: CSVDSGEAFF.

The CDR3 nucleotides are TGTGCCATCTCAACCGGGACGATCAATGAGCAGTTCTTC. It codes for CAISTGTINEQFF. The J gene is TRBJ2-1, the V gene TRBV10-3; D may match TRBD1 or TRBD2 (5 bases each). The germline gives CDR1 ENHRY, CDR2 SYGVKD. V shed 8 bases and J shed 6 bases, with 14 bases lying between them. The CDR3 sequence is 13 residues long.

This sequence joins TRBV24-1 and TRBJ1-1; 7 bases map to TRBD1. V dropped 9 bases and J dropped 3; count of bases not matched to a gene: 6. CDR1 and CDR2 from the germline V gene are KGHDR and SFDVKD. The CDR3 loop spans 13 amino acids. The CDR3 DNA is TGTGCCACCCAGGGGGTAAGGGACACTGAAGCTTTCTTT. This sequence encodes CATQGVRDTEAFF.

The chain recombines TRBV7-6 with TRBJ1-5; D is unclear. V was cut by 2 bases and J by 1 base, with 9 bases left in between. This CDR3 is 15 amino acids long. CDR1 and CDR2 from the germline V gene are SGHVS and FNYEAQ. CDR3: CASSLFAGSNQPQHF. CDR3 nucleotide sequence: TGTGCCAGCAGCTTATTCGCGGGCAGCAATCAGCCCCAGCATTTT.

The table lists this clonotype with many counts. The CDR3 reads CSVEEGINQPQHF. The CDR3, as DNA: TGCAGCGTTGAGGAGGGGATCAATCAGCCCCAGCATTTT. This rearrangement joins TRBV29-1 to TRBJ1-5; D possibly corresponds to TRBD1 (5 bases). CDR1 SQVTM and CDR2 ANQGSEA come from the germline V gene. The CDR3 sequence is 13 residues long. V shed 3 bases and J shed 3 bases, with 9 bases lying between them.

The rearrangement joins TRBV3-1 to TRBJ2-3; tentative D call: TRBD2 (5 bases). Trimming took off 2 bases at V and 5 bases at J, with 14 bases between the two ends. This CDR3 region has 15 residues. Germline assignment: CDR1 LGHDT and CDR2 YNNKEL (reference sequence). CDR3 in amino acids: CASSQMAAVGDTQYF. As DNA, the CDR3 is TGTGCCAGCAGCCAAATGGCAGCGGTAGGAGATACGCAGTATTTT.

This clonotype was detected ten times or more. This sequence joins TRBV20-1 and TRBJ2-4; perhaps D is TRBD1 or TRBD2 (5 bases each). CDR1 and CDR2 (germline): DFQATT, SNEGSKA (reference sequence). V lost 5 bases and J 1 base, leaving 15 bases between the germline ends. CDR3 length equals 15 residues. The CDR3 sequence: CSAQPYEGAKNIQYF. The CDR3 DNA sequence: TGCAGTGCTCAGCCTTACGAGGGGGCCAAAAACATTCAGTACTTC.

V and J are TRBV4-3 and TRBJ1-3; D unresolved. Trimming removed 1 base at V and 0 bases at J, with 10 bases between. Germline CDR1 is LGHNA and CDR2 is YSLEER. The CDR3 totals 16 residues. CDR3 amino acids: CASSQVTDLSGNTIYF. The DNA of the CDR3 is TGCGCCAGCAGCCAAGTGACTGACCTCTCTGGAAACACCATATATTTT.

V and J are TRBV3-1 and TRBJ2-2; D remains ambiguous. From germline, CDR1 is LGHDT and CDR2 YNNKEL (reference sequence). The CDR3 runs to 17 residues. The V end lost 3 bases, the J end lost 0 bases, and 14 bases lay between the germline ends. Here the CDR3 DNA reads TGTGCCAGCAGCCATCGCCAGTGGACCGCGAACACCGGGGAGCTGTTTTTT. Translating it yields CASSHRQWTANTGELFF.

The chain carries TRBV9 and TRBJ2-7; 9 bases fit TRBD1. Trimming at V came to 4 bases and at J to 3 bases, leaving 8 bases not matched to a gene. The CDR3 is 15 residues long. Germline V CDR1 and CDR2: SGDLS, YYNGEE. The CDR3 DNA is TGTGCCAGCAGCCCGTCACAGGGGGCGGGCTACGAGCAGTACTTC. Amino acids: CASSPSQGAGYEQYF.

This sequence joins TRBV6-2 or TRBV6-3 and TRBJ2-1, with 8 bases matching TRBD1. Germline V gives CDR1 MNHEY, CDR2 SVGEGT. V lost 6 bases to trimming and J lost 4 bases; unmatched junction nucleotides: 5. The CDR3 totals 14 residues. The CDR3 sequence: CASRPRDRYNEQFF. CDR3 DNA: TGTGCCAGCAGACCCCGGGACAGGTACAATGAGCAGTTCTTC.

This clonotype was counted only a few times. J is TRBJ1-2 and V is TRBV5-1; 9 nucleotides match TRBD1. The V and J ends lost 0 bases and 8 bases, in that order; junction bases with no gene match: 8. From germline, CDR1 is SGHRS and CDR2 YFSETQ. This CDR3 spans 15 amino acids. The CDR3 is CASSLVEQGARGYTF. The CDR3 DNA reads TGCGCCAGCAGCTTGGTTGAACAGGGGGCGCGAGGCTACACCTTC.

This rearrangement joins TRBV29-1 to TRBJ2-5; tentatively, D is TRBD1 (5 bases). CDR3 length: 12 residues. CDR1 and CDR2 (germline): SQVTM, ANQGSEA. V shed 4 bases and J shed 3 bases, with 9 bases lying between them. CDR3 protein: CSVGDRKETQYF. The CDR3 nucleotides are TGCAGCGTTGGAGACAGAAAAGAGACCCAGTACTTC.

The chain has TRBV19 and TRBJ2-1; 7 bases line up with TRBD2. CDR3 length equals 15 residues. V dropped 5 bases and J dropped 3; count of bases not matched to a gene: 7. Germline CDR1 and CDR2: LNHDA and SQIVND (reference sequence). The DNA for the CDR3 is TGTGCCAGTAGTTTCGGGACTACAGTCTACAATGAGCAGTTCTTC. Translated, it gives CASSFGTTVYNEQFF.

This clonotype has more than one count but fewer than ten. The J gene is TRBJ2-5, the V gene TRBV5-1, with 8 positions matching TRBD2. The CDR3 has 15 residues. Germline CDR1 reads SGHRS; CDR2 reads YFSETQ. Losses at the gene ends were 5 bases for V and 5 bases for J; bases not matched to a gene: 11. The CDR3 DNA follows: TGCGCCAGCAGTCTCAACGGGGGGGAACTGGAGACCCAGTACTTC. Its translation: CASSLNGGELETQYF.